The 16 T cell receptor beta chains in this list originate from one sample, sequenced in a study of long-term antiretroviral therapy in people with HIV. At the survey level, the v3.0 immunoSEQ assay was run. Clones were sequenced by immunoSEQ multiplex PCR, and TCRdb holds only the in-frame ones, with some missing. The sample records around 25,000 clones, 75% to 90% being singletons. Sample: unsorted PBMCs, taken 2.3 years after starting antiretroviral therapy. These receptors all stem from a man aged 35 to 55 with HIV.

The chain recombines TRBV9 with TRBJ1-3; D unclear. Germline CDR1 is SGDLS and CDR2 is YYNGEE. The V gene lost 4 bases and the J gene lost 0 bases, with 14 bases spanning the gap. The CDR3 is 16 amino acids. CDR3 region: CASSNGVRDSGNTIYF. CDR3 nucleotide sequence: TGTGCCAGCAGCAATGGGGTTAGGGACTCTGGAAACACCATATATTTT.

The V and J genes are TRBV5-6 and TRBJ2-3; D is perhaps TRBD2 (6 bases). The CDR3 is made up of 12 amino acids. Germline V gene lookup returns CDR1 SGHDT and CDR2 YYEEEE. V shed 0 bases and J shed 11 bases, with 10 bases lying between them. In DNA, the CDR3 is TGTGCCAGCAGCTTGGGACTAGACGGGCAGTATTTT. This encodes CASSLGLDGQYF.

CDR3 loop: CATSRDGGTPHF. The DNA of the CDR3 is TGTGCCACCAGCAGAGATGGAGGGACTCCGCATTTT. This chain uses TRBV15 with TRBJ1-5; perhaps TRBD1 as D (5 bases). Germline values: CDR1 LNHNV, CDR2 YYDKDF (reference sequence). The CDR3 consists of 12 residues. Trimming took off 0 bases at V and 15 bases at J, with 12 bases between the two ends.

The chain is built from TRBV5-6 and TRBJ1-6, with D unresolved. The germline V and J ends were trimmed by 2 bases and 6 bases, with 18 bases remaining between them. From germline, CDR1 is SGHDT and CDR2 YYEEEE. The CDR3 extends over 17 amino acids. This CDR3 reads CASSLGLTTTFNSPLHF. The CDR3 coding sequence is TGTGCCAGCAGCTTAGGGCTAACAACCACATTTAATTCACCCCTCCACTTT.

This chain connects TRBV7-9 to TRBJ2-5; 14 positions match TRBD2. Per germline, CDR1 SEHNR and CDR2 FQNEAQ (reference sequence). The CDR3 runs to 16 residues. Trimming at V came to 1 base and at J to 4 bases, leaving 2 bases not matched to a gene. The CDR3 DNA follows: TGTGCCAGCAGCTTAGGACTAGCGGGAGGGGGAGAGACCCAGTACTTC. Amino acid sequence: CASSLGLAGGGETQYF. Supplemented by reference TRBV7-9 and TRBJ2-5, the full variable domain reads DTGVSQNPRHKITKRGQNVTFRCDPISEHNRLYWYRQTLGQGPEFLTYFQNEAQLEKSRLLSDRFSAERPKGSFSTLEIQRTEQGDSAMYLCASSLGLAGGGETQYFGPGTRLLVL.

The rearrangement uses TRBV6-6 and TRBJ1-5, with 7 bases lining up with TRBD1. The V segment lost 2 bases and the J segment 4 bases; nucleotides outside the gene matches: 8. In germline, CDR1 is MNHNY, CDR2 SVGAGI (reference sequence). This CDR3 has 16 residues. The CDR3 nucleotides read TGTGCCAGCAGTTACCCCCGGGCACAGGGGAATCAGCCCCAGCATTTT. Protein sequence: CASSYPRAQGNQPQHF.

This chain links TRBV4-1 with TRBJ2-7, with D perhaps matching TRBD2 (6 bases). V lost 5 bases to trimming and J lost 0 bases, with 14 bases between them. The CDR3 is made up of 15 amino acids. CDR1 and CDR2 (germline): MGHRA, YSYEKL. The CDR3 region has the DNA TGCGCCAGCAGCTTTGGGGGGTCAGGCTCCTACGAGCAGTACTTC. This translates into CASSFGGSGSYEQYF.

The chain recombines TRBV5-1 with TRBJ2-1; D ambiguous. The CDR3 loop spans 13 amino acids. V was clipped by 4 bases and J by 8 bases, with 13 bases between them. Germline V CDR1 and CDR2: SGHRS, YFSETQ. This CDR3 is CASSPGRTDEQFF. CDR3 in DNA: TGCGCCAGCAGCCCCGGGCGTACGGATGAGCAGTTCTTC.

The CDR3 DNA reads as TGTGCCAGCAGTGAATTGGACAGCATGAACACTGAAGCTTTCTTT. The encoded protein is CASSELDSMNTEAFF. The chain combines TRBV25-1 with TRBJ1-1, with D possibly being TRBD1 (6 bases). V gave up 1 base and J gave up 0 bases, with 9 bases separating them. This CDR3 has 15 residues. Germline CDR1 MGHDK, CDR2 SYGVNS.

CDR3 nucleotides: TGCGCCAGCAGCCAACGCGCAGGGGGAAACTATGGCTACACCTTC. Translation gives CASSQRAGGNYGYTF. The chain links TRBV4-1 to TRBJ1-2; TRBD1 aligns across 7 bases. The J segment lost 2 bases and the V segment lost 2 bases, leaving 5 bases of the junction unmatched. The CDR3 has 15 amino acids. Germline lookup yields CDR1 MGHRA and CDR2 YSYEKL.

The chain combines TRBV7-6 with TRBJ1-5; D ambiguous. Germline CDR1 is SGHVS and CDR2 is FNYEAQ. The CDR3 is 13 residues long. V was shortened by 4 bases and J by 6 bases, with 10 bases between the two germline ends. CDR3 DNA sequence: TGTGCCAGCAGCTCGTTTCGAGGTCAGCCCCAGCATTTT. It is translated as CASSSFRGQPQHF.

This clone appeared a single time. The chain carries TRBV19 and TRBJ2-7; TRBD2 agrees at 8 bases. The CDR3 totals 15 residues. CDR1 and CDR2 from the germline V gene are LNHDA and SQIVND (reference sequence). Trimming took 3 bases from V and 2 from J; bases not matched to a gene: 6. Here the CDR3 reads CASSMTTSGAYEQYF. The DNA of the CDR3 is TGTGCCAGTAGTATGACCACTAGCGGTGCCTACGAGCAGTACTTC.

The gene calls are TRBV25-1 and TRBJ1-1; D gene uncertain. Germline CDR1 MGHDK, CDR2 SYGVNS. V lost 8 bases to trimming and J lost 4 bases, with 14 bases between them. This CDR3 has 13 residues. The CDR3: CASAPDKGTEAFF. In DNA form, the CDR3 reads TGTGCCAGCGCGCCAGACAAGGGCACTGAAGCTTTCTTT. Filled out from reference TRBV25-1 and TRBJ1-1, the complete variable domain reads EADIYQTPRYLVIGTGKKITLECSQTMGHDKMYWYQQDPGMELHLIHYSYGVNSTEKGDLSSESTVSRIRTEHFPLTLESARPSHTSQYLCASAPDKGTEAFFGQGTRLTVV.

CDR3 coding DNA: TGTGCCAGCAGTTCCGGACAACGGGGTTTCTATGGCTACACCTTC. This codes for CASSSGQRGFYGYTF. The rearrangement links TRBV28 to TRBJ1-2; a possible D gene is TRBD1 (5 bases). V shed 4 bases and J shed 4 bases, with 16 bases lying between them. Germline-derived CDR1 and CDR2 are MDHEN and SYDVKM. The CDR3 spans 15 residues.

This chain connects TRBV5-6 to TRBJ2-7; TRBD2 is a possible D gene (7 bases). The V gene lost 6 bases and the J gene lost 7 bases, with 20 bases spanning the gap. In germline, CDR1 is SGHDT, CDR2 YYEEEE. This CDR3 has 14 amino acids. DNA for the CDR3: TGTGCCAGCACTTTGGGGGCGGGAGCGGGTGAGCAGTACTTC. This gives the protein CASTLGAGAGEQYF.

V gene TRBV6-5 combines with J gene TRBJ2-7, with unresolved D. The V end lost 6 bases, the J end lost 3 bases, and 6 bases lay between the germline ends. The CDR3 totals 11 residues. Germline CDR1 MNHEY, CDR2 SVGAGI. CDR3 sequence: CASSHNYEQYF. CDR3 in DNA: TGTGCCAGCAGCCACAACTACGAGCAGTACTTC.